The present TCR beta chain was sequenced within a study of blood T cell repertoires in COVID-19. Across the whole study: The study drew acute and convalescent COVID-19 samples from the United States, Italy and Spain. T cells, B-cell-depleted T cells, or PBMCs provided the cDNA or gDNA that served as material.

V was pared by 7 bases and J by 4 bases, with 9 bases of the junction left unmatched. The germline V gene encodes CDR1 SNHLY and CDR2 FYNNEI. This CDR3 is built from 14 residues. Per the original data handling: Amplification of reference gene primers provided the estimated nucleated cell counts. Here immunoSEQ multiplex PCR was the method, and the copy in TCRdb shows in-frame clones only, minus some. V, J and clone size are taken as reported in that table, and D and trimming were inferred from the DNA itself. The repertoire has around 42,000 clones, around 91% of them found once; the top ten carry about 2.8%.

Input material: peripheral blood. The sequence derives from a man over 45 with active COVID-19. The chain uses TRBV2 and TRBJ1-1, with TRBD1 matching 7 bases. In nucleotides, the CDR3 is TGTGCCAGCACCCTGACAGGGTTGATCACTGAAGCTTTCTTT. Protein: CASTLTGLITEAFF.